The 5 T cell receptor beta chains given below trace back to one sample, sequenced in a study of cytomegalovirus exposure and HLA in healthy donors. The PCR contained 60 Vbeta and 13 Jbeta primers. Profiling relied on immunoSEQ multiplex PCR, and the TCRdb table lists in-frame clones only, not all of them. The sample shows about 110,000 clones, 76% of them seen only once. The material sequenced was PBMCs. These receptors were taken from a man younger than 45 in good health and CMV-seropositive.

This clone was observed once. This chain connects TRBV25-1 to TRBJ1-2; 12 bases match TRBD1. V was pared by 2 bases and J by 5 bases, with 3 bases of the junction left unmatched. Germline assignment: CDR1 MGHDK and CDR2 SYGVNS. The CDR3 is 15 residues long. CDR3 coding DNA: TGTGCCAGCAGTGAAGGGACAGGGGGCGGTTATGGCTACACCTTC. It yields the protein CASSEGTGGGYGYTF.

CDR3 coding DNA: TGCGCCAGCAGCCAAGCTATAAGGGGACAGAGGAACTATGGCTACACCTTC. Amino acid sequence: CASSQAIRGQRNYGYTF. The chain has TRBV4-1 and TRBJ1-2; 7 bases are shared with TRBD1. The CDR3 runs to 17 residues. Germline V gene lookup returns CDR1 MGHRA and CDR2 YSYEKL. The junction had 10 bases not matched to a gene; V was cut back by 1 base and J by 2 bases.

The rearrangement links TRBV27 to TRBJ2-3; D is uncertain. V lost 4 bases, J lost 6 bases, and 11 bases lay in between. The germline V gene encodes CDR1 MNHEY and CDR2 SMNVEV (reference sequence). This CDR3 contains 13 residues. The CDR3: CASSSNPVDTQYF. CDR3 nucleotides: TGTGCCAGCAGTTCTAATCCTGTGGATACGCAGTATTTT.

The chain employs TRBV11-2 and TRBJ2-5, with a weak D call TRBD2 (6 bases). In germline, CDR1 is SGHAT, CDR2 FQNNGV. V was pared by 5 bases and J by 9 bases, with 16 bases between. This CDR3 is built from 13 residues. The CDR3 protein is CASSPVPWGAQYF. DNA of the CDR3: TGTGCCAGCAGCCCTGTCCCGTGGGGGGCCCAGTACTTC.

This clone was recorded a few times. The V gene is TRBV6-5, the J gene TRBJ2-2; 7 nucleotides agree with TRBD1. Germline loops: CDR1 MNHEY, CDR2 SVGAGI. J lost 3 bases, V lost 10 bases, and 5 bases had no gene match. This CDR3 has 13 amino acids. CDR3 sequence reads: CAIKTGHTGELFF. The CDR3 coding sequence is TGTGCCATAAAGACAGGGCACACCGGGGAGCTGTTTTTT.